What follows are 23 T cell receptor beta chains derived from one specimen sequenced in a study of cytomegalovirus exposure and HLA in healthy donors (dated by TCRdb to about 2017). The receptor library was made with the immunoSEQ multiplex PCR assay. For the multiplex PCR, a mixture combining 60 forward primers for TCR Vbeta segments and 13 reverse primers for TCR Jbeta segments was used. What TCRdb holds here is the immuneACCESS table cut down to in-frame rearrangements. Part of the clones is not present; checked against another copy, under half of the missing clones reflect an unresolved V gene, and the others are unexplained. Counted in this sample were about 120,000 clones; 77% of them appeared once. 9.5% to 13% of the sample is in the top ten clones. The material sequenced was PBMCs. These receptors came from a man in his forties in good health and CMV-seropositive.

The J gene is TRBJ2-7, the V gene TRBV5-8, with D perhaps TRBD2 (5 bases). This CDR3 comprises 14 residues. Germline-derived CDR1 and CDR2 are SGHTS and YDEGEE. V shed 4 bases and J shed 5 bases, with 16 bases lying between them. In DNA form, the CDR3 reads TGTGCCAGCAGCATCCTGACGGGGTGGAACGAGCAGTACTTC. The encoded protein is CASSILTGWNEQYF.

V gene TRBV29-1 combines with J gene TRBJ2-4; 7 bases match TRBD1. Losses at the gene ends were 7 bases for V and 7 bases for J; bases not matched to a gene: 7. The CDR3 has 12 amino acids. Germline V gene data show CDR1 as SQVTM and CDR2 as ANQGSEA. The CDR3 region has the DNA TGCAGCGCACGACAGGGTAGGAACATTCAGTACTTC. It yields the protein CSARQGRNIQYF.

The chain links TRBV5-1 to TRBJ1-1; a weak D match, TRBD1 (5 bases). The V gene lost 4 bases and the J gene lost 5 bases, with 6 bases spanning the gap. Germline CDR1 is SGHRS and CDR2 is YFSETQ. This CDR3 region has 11 residues. CDR3 DNA sequence: TGCGCCAGCAGCGGGGCGACTGAAGCTTTCTTT. Translation gives CASSGATEAFF.

This clone came up a few times. The J gene is TRBJ1-2, the V gene TRBV10-3; 7 nucleotides agree with TRBD1. CDR1 is ENHRY and CDR2 is SYGVKD in the germline V gene. The CDR3 spans 14 residues. The V segment lost 0 bases and the J segment 4 bases; nucleotides outside the gene matches: 2. For the CDR3, the DNA is TGTGCCATCAGTGAGTCACAGGGGACCTATGGCTACACCTTC. This translates into CAISESQGTYGYTF.

J is TRBJ1-2 and V is TRBV29-1; tentative D call: TRBD1 (5 bases). The CDR3 is 12 amino acids. V was trimmed by 4 bases and J by 3 bases, leaving 9 bases between them. Germline loops: CDR1 SQVTM, CDR2 ANQGSEA. CDR3 nucleotide sequence: TGCAGCGTTGCAGGGAAGCACTATGGCTACACCTTC. The encoded protein is CSVAGKHYGYTF.

The chain is built from TRBV6-1 and TRBJ1-3, with D unclear. Germline V gene sequence: CDR1 MNHNS, CDR2 SASEGT. CDR3 length: 12 residues. The ends were cut back, 5 bases at V and 0 bases at J, with 2 bases in the middle. As DNA, the CDR3 is TGTGCCAGCAGTCTCTCTGGAAACACCATATATTTT. Translated: CASSLSGNTIYF.

The chain links TRBV28 to TRBJ2-7; TRBD1 matches 9 bases. Germline V gene sequence: CDR1 MDHEN, CDR2 SYDVKM. This CDR3 region has 17 residues. Trimming removed 0 bases from V and 5 bases from J; junction bases left unmatched: 11. The DNA for the CDR3 is TGTGCCAGCAGTTTATGTGACCGGGACAGGGCTTGCGACGAGCAGTACTTC. Protein product: CASSLCDRDRACDEQYF.

V usage is TRBV29-1 and J usage is TRBJ2-7; 8 bases map to TRBD2. The CDR3 is 12 residues long. Germline loops: CDR1 SQVTM, CDR2 ANQGSEA. Germline trimming cut 5 bases from V and 7 bases from J; bases unmatched to any gene: 7. In DNA form, the CDR3 reads TGCAGCGTTTATTCAGCGGGGGTTGAGCAGTACTTC. It yields the protein CSVYSAGVEQYF.

The chain employs TRBV27 and TRBJ2-6; 7 bases match TRBD1. Trimming cost V 4 bases and J 3 bases; bases outside gene matches: 6. This CDR3 spans 16 amino acids. The germline gives CDR1 MNHEY, CDR2 SMNVEV (reference sequence). The CDR3 loop is CASSSKGAFGANVLTF. The CDR3 nucleotides read TGTGCCAGCAGTTCGAAGGGGGCGTTTGGGGCCAACGTCCTGACTTTC. The full variable domain, in which reference TRBV27 and TRBJ2-6 provide the parts outside the CDR3, is EAQVTQNPRYLITVTGKKLTVTCSQNMNHEYMSWYRQDPGLGLRQIYYSMNVEVTDKGDVPEGYKVSRKEKRNFPLILESPSPNQTSLYFCASSSKGAFGANVLTFGAGSRLTVL.

The chain has TRBV5-4 and TRBJ2-7; perhaps TRBD1 as D (6 bases). Trimming stripped 0 bases from V and 9 bases from J, with 13 bases between. The CDR3 is 13 amino acids. CDR1 and CDR2 (germline): SGHNT, YYREEE (reference sequence). The CDR3 is CASSLEDSRRQYF. The CDR3 DNA follows: TGTGCCAGCAGCTTGGAGGACAGTCGAAGGCAGTACTTC.

The chain combines TRBV5-8 with TRBJ1-5, with 7 bases that match TRBD1. The CDR3 has 17 amino acids. Germline-derived CDR1 and CDR2 are SGHTS and YDEGEE. The ends lost 0 bases at V and 2 bases at J; junction bases unmatched: 8. The CDR3 spells CASSLVQGSGGNQPQHF. For the CDR3, the DNA is TGTGCCAGCAGCTTGGTACAGGGGTCAGGAGGCAATCAGCCCCAGCATTTT.

This clone was found a few times. The chain uses TRBV6-5 and TRBJ1-4, with 7 bases lining up with TRBD1. The CDR3 length is 16 residues. V trimming: 2 bases; J trimming: 6 bases; junction bases outside the gene matches: 9. In germline, CDR1 is MNHEY, CDR2 SVGAGI. The CDR3, as DNA: TGTGCCAGCAGTTACGAGGGGGCTGGCGCATATGAAAAACTGTTTTTT. Translated, it gives CASSYEGAGAYEKLFF.

This sequence joins TRBV28 and TRBJ2-1, with 8 bases matching TRBD1. CDR3 length: 14 residues. The germline CDR1 and CDR2 sequences are MDHEN and SYDVKM. J was trimmed by 6 bases and V by 3 bases; bases with no gene match: 4. Written as DNA, the CDR3 is TGTGCCAGCAGTTTGGGCGGACAGGGCAATGAGCAGTTCTTC. It codes for CASSLGGQGNEQFF.

The V and J genes are TRBV5-5 and TRBJ2-7, with TRBD1 identical over 9 bases. V lost 3 bases, J lost 6 bases, and 7 bases stayed unmatched. Germline assignment: CDR1 SGHKS and CDR2 YYEKEE (reference sequence). The length of the CDR3 is 14 residues. The CDR3 bases are TGTGCCAGCAGCTCCGCCGGGACAGGGTCCGAGCAGTACTTC. Translated: CASSSAGTGSEQYF.

This chain connects TRBV10-3 to TRBJ1-5; weak D call: TRBD1 (6 bases). In germline, CDR1 is ENHRY, CDR2 SYGVKD. The CDR3 length is 15 residues. Deletions cut 10 bases from V and 0 bases from J, with 16 bases between. DNA of the CDR3: TGTGCCACAAAACAGGGACCTAATAGCAATCAGCCCCAGCATTTT. Its translation is CATKQGPNSNQPQHF.

The genes are TRBV2 and TRBJ2-6; TRBD1 aligns across 9 bases. Trimming took 5 bases from V and 0 from J; bases not matched to a gene: 8. The CDR3 spans 18 residues. Germline CDR1 and CDR2: SNHLY and FYNNEI. As DNA, the CDR3 is TGTGCCAGCAGTTTACAGGGGGCGCTGGTCTCTGGGGCCAACGTCCTGACTTTC. Its translation: CASSLQGALVSGANVLTF.

This chain joins TRBV7-2 and TRBJ2-7; a weak D match, TRBD2 (6 bases). V lost 2 bases and J lost 0, with 11 bases in between. The CDR3 contains 15 residues. CDR1 and CDR2 from the germline V gene are SGHTA and FQGNSA. DNA for the CDR3: TGTGCCAGCAGCTTAAGCCTAGCGTTCTCCTACGAGCAGTACTTC. It specifies CASSLSLAFSYEQYF.

The chain is built from TRBV25-1 and TRBJ1-2; 11 nucleotides line up with TRBD1. Germline V gives CDR1 MGHDK, CDR2 SYGVNS. This CDR3 comprises 17 residues. V dropped 5 bases and J dropped 1; count of bases not matched to a gene: 9. CDR3 sequence reads: CASSSRDRGTNNYGYTF. As DNA, the CDR3 is TGTGCCAGCAGTAGCCGGGACAGGGGGACTAATAACTATGGCTACACCTTC.

This clone came up a few times. J is TRBJ2-1 and V is TRBV5-1; a possible D gene is TRBD2 (6 bases). The length of the CDR3 is 14 residues. V was pared by 2 bases and J by 7 bases, with 13 bases between. Germline V gene lookup returns CDR1 SGHRS and CDR2 YFSETQ. CDR3 in amino acids: CASSLMGLMNEQFF. CDR3 DNA sequence: TGCGCCAGCAGCTTAATGGGACTCATGAATGAGCAGTTCTTC.

V is TRBV5-1 and J is TRBJ2-3, with 8 bases matching TRBD1. V lost 4 bases, J lost 6 bases, and 25 bases stayed unmatched. Germline CDR1 is SGHRS and CDR2 is YFSETQ. The CDR3 is 20 amino acids. The CDR3, as DNA: TGCGCCAGCAGCAAGGAAAGGACAGGGCGTGAAGACACCCACACGGATACGCAGTATTTT. This gives the protein CASSKERTGREDTHTDTQYF.

V and J are TRBV28 and TRBJ2-7; perhaps TRBD2 as D (7 bases). The CDR3 runs to 15 residues. V dropped 6 bases and J dropped 5 bases, with 20 bases sitting between them. CDR1 MDHEN and CDR2 SYDVKM come from the germline V gene. This CDR3 is CASRLGGAGPHEQYF. DNA for the CDR3: TGTGCCAGCAGACTTGGGGGGGCAGGTCCCCACGAGCAGTACTTC.

The chain links TRBV6-6 to TRBJ2-3, with D possibly TRBD2 on 5 matching bases. Deletions cut 0 bases from V and 5 bases from J, with 15 bases between. The CDR3 extends over 16 amino acids. CDR1 and CDR2 from the germline V gene are MNHNY and SVGAGI (reference sequence). The CDR3 here is CASSYSRGIDGDTQYF. DNA of the CDR3: TGTGCCAGCAGTTACTCGAGAGGGATCGACGGAGATACGCAGTATTTT.

The chain combines TRBV10-3 with TRBJ2-5, with 10 bases lining up with TRBD2. Losses at the gene ends were 0 bases for V and 5 bases for J; bases not matched to a gene: 9. Germline lookup yields CDR1 ENHRY and CDR2 SYGVKD. The CDR3 spans 17 residues. CDR3 loop: CAISESTTSGDVETQYF. The CDR3 DNA reads TGTGCCATCAGTGAGTCGACTACTAGCGGGGACGTTGAGACCCAGTACTTC.